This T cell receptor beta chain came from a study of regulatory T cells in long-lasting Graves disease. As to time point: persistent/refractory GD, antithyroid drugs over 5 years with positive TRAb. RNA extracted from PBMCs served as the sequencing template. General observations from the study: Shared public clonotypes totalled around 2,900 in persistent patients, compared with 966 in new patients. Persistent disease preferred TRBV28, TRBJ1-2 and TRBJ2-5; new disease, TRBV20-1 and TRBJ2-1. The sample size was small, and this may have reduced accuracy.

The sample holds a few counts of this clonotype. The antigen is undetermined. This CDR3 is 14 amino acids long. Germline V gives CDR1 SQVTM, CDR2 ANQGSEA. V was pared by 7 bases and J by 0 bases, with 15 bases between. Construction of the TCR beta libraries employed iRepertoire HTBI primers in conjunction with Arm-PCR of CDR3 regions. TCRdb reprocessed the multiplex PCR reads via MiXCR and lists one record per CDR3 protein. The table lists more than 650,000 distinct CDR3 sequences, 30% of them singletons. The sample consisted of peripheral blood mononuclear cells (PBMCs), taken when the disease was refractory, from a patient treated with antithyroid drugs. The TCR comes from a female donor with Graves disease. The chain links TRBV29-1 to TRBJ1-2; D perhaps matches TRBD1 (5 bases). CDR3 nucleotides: TGCAGCGGTAGGGGAGCAGAAACTAACTATGGCTACACCTTC. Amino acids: CSGRGAETNYGYTF.